This passage covers 2 T cell receptor beta chains from one sample sequenced in a study of cytomegalovirus exposure and HLA in healthy donors. 13 Jbeta primers and 60 Vbeta primers were used for the PCR. The data were produced by immunoSEQ multiplex PCR, yet TCRdb's version contains in-frame clones alone and is incomplete. The repertoire holds approximately 160,000 clones, with 77% as singletons. Material for sequencing was PBMCs. These receptors came from a woman aged 40 to 50 in good health and CMV-seropositive.

The chain has TRBV7-2 and TRBJ2-5; tentative D call: TRBD2 (6 bases). CDR1 and CDR2 (germline): SGHTA, FQGNSA. This CDR3 has 13 amino acids. Trimming cost V 5 bases and J 2 bases, with 9 bases left between them. The CDR3 nucleotides read TGTGCCAGCAGCGGAGGGCTACAAGAGACCCAGTACTTC. It is translated as CASSGGLQETQYF.

This clone has just one count. The same CDR3 arises from other DNA sequences in this sample as well. CDR3 DNA sequence: TGTGCCAGCACCCCCATCGGGGACACAGATACGCAGTATTTT. Translating it yields CASTPIGDTDTQYF. The rearrangement joins TRBV25-1 to TRBJ2-3; possibly TRBD2 for D (5 bases). This CDR3 region has 14 residues. Germline V lookup: CDR1 MGHDK, CDR2 SYGVNS. V was pared by 7 bases and J by 2 bases, with 13 bases between.